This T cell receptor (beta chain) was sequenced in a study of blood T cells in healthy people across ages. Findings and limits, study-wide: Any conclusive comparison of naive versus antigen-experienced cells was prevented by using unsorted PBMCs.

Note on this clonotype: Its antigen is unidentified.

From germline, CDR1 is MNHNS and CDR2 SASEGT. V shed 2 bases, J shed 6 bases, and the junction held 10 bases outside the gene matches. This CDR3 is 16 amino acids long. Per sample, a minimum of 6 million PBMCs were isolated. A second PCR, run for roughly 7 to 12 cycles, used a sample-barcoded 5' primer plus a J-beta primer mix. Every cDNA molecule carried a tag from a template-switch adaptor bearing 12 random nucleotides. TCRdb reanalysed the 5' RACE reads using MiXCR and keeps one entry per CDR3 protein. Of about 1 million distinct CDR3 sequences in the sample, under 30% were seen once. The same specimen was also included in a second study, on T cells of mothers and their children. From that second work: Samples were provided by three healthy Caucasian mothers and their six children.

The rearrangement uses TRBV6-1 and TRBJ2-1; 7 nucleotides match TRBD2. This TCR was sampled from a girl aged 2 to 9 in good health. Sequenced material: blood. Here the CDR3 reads CASSELSGDLVNEQFF. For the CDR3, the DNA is TGTGCCAGCAGTGAACTAAGCGGGGATCTTGTCAATGAGCAGTTCTTC.